This passage covers 22 T cell receptor beta chains from one sample sequenced in a study of CD8+CD57+ T cells in acquired aplastic anemia. The study profiled TCR beta VDJ and CDR3 using genomic DNA as template. Via MiXCR, TCRdb re-called the reads, giving one row per CDR3 protein. This sample yields some 130,000 distinct CDR3 sequences, of which more than 35% are seen a single time; almost 8.5% belongs to the top ten. Sequences were obtained from sorted CD4+, CD8+, or CD8+CD57+ T cells (not recorded which) from PBMCs. Receptors were obtained from a human donor in good health, serving as a control.

The J gene is TRBJ2-5, the V gene TRBV2; D gene uncertain. Deletions cut 2 bases from V and 0 bases from J, with 7 bases between. This CDR3 spans 14 amino acids. CDR1 and CDR2 (germline): SNHLY, FYNNEI. This CDR3 is CASSEYTDQETQYF. For the CDR3, the DNA is TGTGCCAGCAGTGAATATACTGACCAAGAGACCCAGTACTTC.

This clonotype was detected only a few times. The gene calls are TRBV27 and TRBJ2-3, with 10 bases aligning to TRBD1. CDR3 length: 17 residues. J gave up 4 bases and V 5 bases, and 12 bases lay outside the gene matches. Germline assignment: CDR1 MNHEY and CDR2 SMNVEV (reference sequence). CDR3 sequence: CASSRDRGYGVADTQYF. As DNA, the CDR3 is TGTGCCAGCAGTCGGGACAGGGGCTATGGGGTAGCAGATACGCAGTATTTT.

The table lists this clonotype with many counts. V usage is TRBV5-1 and J usage is TRBJ1-3; 9 bases fit TRBD1. Unmatched junction bases numbered 2, after V lost 4 bases and J lost 0 bases. Germline V gene data show CDR1 as SGHRS and CDR2 as YFSETQ. This CDR3 region has 15 residues. CDR3 sequence reads: CASSKTGGSGNTIYF. CDR3 in DNA: TGCGCCAGCAGCAAGACAGGGGGCTCTGGAAACACCATATATTTT. The full variable domain, its missing parts supplied by reference TRBV5-1 and TRBJ1-3, is KAGVTQTPRYLIKTRGQQVTLSCSPISGHRSVSWYQQTPGQGLQFLFEYFSETQRNKGNFPGRFSGRQFSNSRSEMNVSTLELGDSALYLCASSKTGGSGNTIYFGEGSWLTVV.

The rearrangement links TRBV10-3 to TRBJ2-1; D unresolved. CDR3 length: 11 amino acids. From germline, CDR1 is ENHRY and CDR2 SYGVKD. V was cut by 10 bases and J by 8 bases, with 12 bases left in between. The CDR3 sequence is CASRGYDEQFF. The DNA for the CDR3 is TGTGCCAGCAGAGGTTACGATGAGCAGTTCTTC.

This clonotype was observed a few times. The conserved phenylalanine or tryptophan is not found at the CDR3 terminus, so this likely reflects a read error. V is TRBV24-1 and J is TRBJ2-5; the D gene is possibly TRBD1 (6 bases). Germline V gives CDR1 KGHDR, CDR2 SFDVKD. This CDR3 is 15 amino acids long. V was clipped by 4 bases and J by 2 bases, with 13 bases between them. The CDR3 DNA sequence: TGTGCCACCAGTGAGAACTCCGGGACACAAGAGACCCAGTACGTC. This encodes CATSENSGTQETQYV.

J is TRBJ1-5 and V is TRBV16; D remains unclear. Trimming removed 4 bases at V and 4 bases at J, with 8 bases between. The CDR3 runs to 13 residues. The germline V gene has CDR1 KGHSY and CDR2 FQNENV. The CDR3 protein is CASSPQENQPQHF. In DNA, the CDR3 is TGTGCCAGCAGCCCCCAGGAGAATCAGCCCCAGCATTTT.

This clonotype was detected ten times or more. The chain recombines TRBV5-1 with TRBJ2-5; D is perhaps TRBD2 (5 bases). This CDR3 is 14 amino acids long. Germline assignment: CDR1 SGHRS and CDR2 YFSETQ. V was shortened by 4 bases and J by 5 bases, with 15 bases between the two germline ends. Here the CDR3 DNA reads TGCGCCAGCAGCCTTCGGGGTGATTTGGAGACCCAGTACTTC. It is translated as CASSLRGDLETQYF.

This clonotype was seen only a few times. This sequence joins TRBV20-1 and TRBJ2-7; D unclear. Per the germline V gene, CDR1 is DFQATT and CDR2 is SNEGSKA (reference sequence). With 2 bases removed from V and 3 bases from J, the gap between germline ends came to 11 bases. The CDR3 extends over 13 amino acids. In DNA, the CDR3 is TGCAGTGCTAGATCCGGGCCCCACTACGAGCAGTACTTC. Translated, it gives CSARSGPHYEQYF.

The sample holds many counts of this clonotype. This chain links TRBV10-3 with TRBJ2-1; D is unresolved. This CDR3 contains 13 residues. V was pared by 6 bases and J by 8 bases, with 14 bases between. Germline CDR1 and CDR2: ENHRY and SYGVKD. The DNA for the CDR3 is TGTGCCATCAGGCCCCCTTCGGTGGATGAGCAGTTCTTC. Translating it yields CAIRPPSVDEQFF.

This chain links TRBV29-1 with TRBJ2-5; tentative D call: TRBD2 (5 bases). V was clipped by 4 bases and J by 2 bases, with 11 bases between them. This CDR3 is 13 amino acids long. Germline V CDR1 and CDR2: SQVTM, ANQGSEA. The CDR3 region has the DNA TGCAGCGTTGCGGGGTCACTTCAAGAGACCCAGTACTTC. Protein: CSVAGSLQETQYF.

This clonotype was recorded only once. The rearrangement joins TRBV2 to TRBJ1-1; a possible D gene is TRBD1 (5 bases). Trimming stripped 8 bases from V and 13 bases from J, with 17 bases between. The CDR3 covers 11 residues. Germline V gives CDR1 SNHLY, CDR2 FYNNEI. CDR3 region: CASSLAGGDFF. The CDR3, as DNA: TGTGCCAGCTCCCTAGCGGGAGGGGATTTCTTT.

This clonotype appeared many times. The rearrangement links TRBV19 to TRBJ2-2, with TRBD2 matching over 16 bases. Germline V gives CDR1 LNHDA, CDR2 SQIVND (reference sequence). Losses at the gene ends were 6 bases for V and 5 bases for J; bases not matched to a gene: 9. The CDR3 spans 18 residues. The chain's CDR3 is CASRPGLAGGQWTGELFF. The DNA of the CDR3 is TGTGCCAGTAGACCGGGACTAGCGGGAGGGCAGTGGACCGGGGAGCTGTTTTTT.

The chain is built from TRBV29-1 and TRBJ1-1; weak D call: TRBD1 (5 bases). The CDR3 sequence is 11 residues long. Trimming shortened V by 7 bases and J by 9 bases, and 15 bases separated the two germline ends. Germline CDR1 SQVTM, CDR2 ANQGSEA. This CDR3 reads CSADVPGKAFF. The CDR3 region has the DNA TGCAGCGCTGACGTGCCAGGGAAAGCTTTCTTT.

The sample holds many counts of this clonotype. The V and J genes are TRBV5-1 and TRBJ1-2, with TRBD1 as a possible D gene (6 bases). The CDR3 sequence is 15 residues long. Trimming removed 5 bases at V and 3 bases at J, with 17 bases between. CDR1 is SGHRS and CDR2 is YFSETQ in the germline V gene. CDR3 DNA sequence: TGCGCCAGCAGTGCCGACAGGACCCCAGACTATGGCTACACCTTC. Its translation is CASSADRTPDYGYTF.

On this clonotype: The CDR3 carries no conserved terminal phenylalanine or tryptophan, so it likely arises from a read error. The chain links TRBV18 to TRBJ1-2; D not resolved. The germline V and J ends were trimmed by 2 bases and 8 bases, with 12 bases remaining between them. This CDR3 has 13 residues. CDR1 is KGHSH and CDR2 is LQKENI in the germline V gene. The CDR3: CASSPGVAGGYTS. The CDR3 bases are TGTGCCAGCTCACCAGGGGTAGCAGGCGGCTACACCTCC.

This clonotype was found many times. The chain uses TRBV27 and TRBJ2-3; no reliable D call. Germline V gene data show CDR1 as MNHEY and CDR2 as SMNVEV (reference sequence). The CDR3 length is 13 residues. Trimming took off 6 bases at V and 1 base at J, with 8 bases between the two ends. CDR3 sequence: CASRRQGTDTQYF. For the CDR3, the DNA is TGTGCCAGCAGAAGGCAGGGCACAGATACGCAGTATTTT.

V is TRBV2 and J is TRBJ1-6; no clear D gene. V dropped 6 bases and J dropped 3 bases, with 6 bases sitting between them. CDR1 is SNHLY, CDR2 FYNNEI, per germline. The CDR3 loop spans 13 amino acids. The CDR3 region is CASRGSYNSPLHF. CDR3 DNA sequence: TGTGCCAGCAGGGGTAGCTATAATTCACCCCTCCACTTT.

To note about this clonotype: A read error may account for a junction end that differs from germline. The J gene is TRBJ2-3, the V gene TRBV11-1; 9 positions match TRBD1. Germline CDR1 is SGHAT and CDR2 is FQDESV (reference sequence). CDR3 length: 17 residues. The CDR3 protein is CASSAVGGTGWPDMQYF. As DNA, the CDR3 is TGTGCCAGCAGCGCAGTTGGGGGGACAGGGTGGCCAGATATGCAGTATTTT.

The sample holds a few counts of this clonotype. The chain has TRBV12-5 and TRBJ2-7; weak D call: TRBD1 (5 bases). This CDR3 comprises 18 residues. With 1 base removed from V and 0 bases from J, the gap between germline ends came to 19 bases. Germline CDR1 LGHNT, CDR2 FRNRAP. The CDR3 region has the DNA TGTGCTAGTGGTTTGGCCCAGGGTTTCTCGCGGAACTCCTACGAGCAGTACTTC. Amino acids: CASGLAQGFSRNSYEQYF.

The genes are TRBV9 and TRBJ1-3; D ambiguous. The CDR3 is 16 residues long. V gave up 4 bases and J gave up 0 bases, with 14 bases separating them. Per germline, CDR1 SGDLS and CDR2 YYNGEE. The DNA of the CDR3 is TGTGCCAGCAGCCCTGGGAGGCTGTGCTCTGGAAACACCATATATTTT. It specifies CASSPGRLCSGNTIYF.

The chain links TRBV10-1 to TRBJ1-1; TRBD1 agrees at 8 bases. The trim removed 4 bases at V and 0 bases at J, leaving 4 bases unmatched. Germline loops: CDR1 WNHNN, CDR2 SYGVQD (reference sequence). This CDR3 has 15 amino acids. The CDR3 DNA sequence: TGCGCCAGCAGTGTCACAGGGGGAGTGAACACTGAAGCTTTCTTT. Translation: CASSVTGGVNTEAFF.

The chain employs TRBV24-1 and TRBJ2-1; 8 bases match TRBD2. Germline CDR1 and CDR2: KGHDR and SFDVKD. The CDR3 runs to 16 residues. Trimming at V came to 2 bases and at J to 2 bases, leaving 4 bases not matched to a gene. The CDR3 loop is CATSDSPGGAYNEQFF. The CDR3 DNA follows: TGTGCCACCAGTGATTCGCCGGGGGGGGCCTACAATGAGCAGTTCTTC.